Below are 5 T cell receptor beta chains sequenced from a single sample in a study of blood T cells in healthy people across ages. Using a J-beta primer mix together with a sample-barcoded 5' primer, a second PCR was run for roughly 6 to 12 cycles. TCRdb reprocessed the 5' RACE reads via MiXCR and lists one record per CDR3 protein. Of some 700,000 distinct CDR3 sequences listed, about a fifth are singletons. The sequenced material came from blood. The receptors originated from a man aged 70 or older in good health.

The rearrangement uses TRBV20-1 and TRBJ2-1, with D perhaps matching TRBD1 or TRBD2 (9 bases each). V dropped 0 bases and J dropped 6 bases, with 30 bases sitting between them. Germline CDR1 is DFQATT and CDR2 is SNEGSKA (reference sequence). This CDR3 spans 20 amino acids. As DNA, the CDR3 is TGCAGTGCTAGAGATTTTATAGGACAGGGGTCTAGCGGGATCAGCAATGAGCAGTTCTTC. Translation: CSARDFIGQGSSGISNEQFF.

This chain's CDR3 is CASSRLAGGGYTF. The CDR3 DNA sequence: TGTGCCAGCAGCCGACTAGCAGGGGGCGGCTACACCTTC. J is TRBJ1-2 and V is TRBV3-1; TRBD1 agrees at 8 bases. J gave up 8 bases and V 4 bases, and 6 bases lay outside the gene matches. This CDR3 region has 13 residues. Germline V lookup: CDR1 LGHDT, CDR2 YNNKEL (reference sequence).

Comments on this clonotype: One end of the junction fails to match germline, which may point to a read error. The chain uses TRBV10-3 and TRBJ2-1; D is unresolved. CDR3 size: 16 residues. Per the germline V gene, CDR1 is ENHRY and CDR2 is SYGVKD. CDR3 nucleotide sequence: TGTGCCATCAGTGAGTCTGAGCGTAGCTCCTACAATGGGCAGTTCTTC. Its protein is CAISESERSSYNGQFF.

The chain joins TRBV5-1 to TRBJ2-7; D might be TRBD2 (5 bases). CDR3 size: 15 residues. Trimming cost V 1 base and J 3 bases, with 14 bases left between them. Germline V gene sequence: CDR1 SGHRS, CDR2 YFSETQ. The DNA for the CDR3 is TGCGCCAGCAGCTTGCTACTGGGAGCGGTCTACGAGCAGTACTTC. Its protein is CASSLLLGAVYEQYF.

The chain links TRBV5-6 to TRBJ2-5; D possibly corresponds to TRBD1 (6 bases). The CDR3 has 15 amino acids. Trimming pared 4 bases from V and 5 bases from J, leaving 18 bases between. CDR1 is SGHDT and CDR2 is YYEEEE in the germline V gene. CDR3 amino acids: CASSRYRTVRETQYF. CDR3 bases: TGTGCCAGCAGCCGATACCGGACAGTCAGGGAGACCCAGTACTTC.